This T cell receptor beta chain was profiled in a study of T cell repertoires in cytomegalovirus infection. For the study at large: CMV infection together with matching HLA type was indicated by public TCR beta signatures.

As concerns this clonotype: Its antigen is unknown.

This CDR3 region has 16 residues. Germline CDR1 reads SEHNR; CDR2 reads FQNEAQ (reference sequence). The V segment lost 4 bases and the J segment 0 bases; nucleotides outside the gene matches: 5. MiXCR was run by TCRdb on the reads, yielding one entry per CDR3 protein. The sample carries about 52,000 distinct CDR3 sequences, around 20% recorded once. General study findings and limits: Across the ex vivo response, the dominant clonotypes were HLA-C-restricted CMV-specific TCR beta clonotypes. There were carriers of CMV plus the relevant HLA, and cumulative public TCR beta family frequency identified them.

Sequencing was performed on CD8+ T cells from cultured PBMCs, taken from culture after CMV antigen stimulation. This sequence was found in a human donor in good health (CMV status not recorded). Some clones in this sample may be carry-over from other donors' samples. The chain recombines TRBV7-9 with TRBJ2-2, with 7 bases identical to TRBD2. CDR3 in amino acids: CASSSASGPNTGELFF. For the CDR3, the DNA is TGTGCCAGCAGCTCCGCTAGCGGCCCGAACACCGGGGAGCTGTTTTTT.